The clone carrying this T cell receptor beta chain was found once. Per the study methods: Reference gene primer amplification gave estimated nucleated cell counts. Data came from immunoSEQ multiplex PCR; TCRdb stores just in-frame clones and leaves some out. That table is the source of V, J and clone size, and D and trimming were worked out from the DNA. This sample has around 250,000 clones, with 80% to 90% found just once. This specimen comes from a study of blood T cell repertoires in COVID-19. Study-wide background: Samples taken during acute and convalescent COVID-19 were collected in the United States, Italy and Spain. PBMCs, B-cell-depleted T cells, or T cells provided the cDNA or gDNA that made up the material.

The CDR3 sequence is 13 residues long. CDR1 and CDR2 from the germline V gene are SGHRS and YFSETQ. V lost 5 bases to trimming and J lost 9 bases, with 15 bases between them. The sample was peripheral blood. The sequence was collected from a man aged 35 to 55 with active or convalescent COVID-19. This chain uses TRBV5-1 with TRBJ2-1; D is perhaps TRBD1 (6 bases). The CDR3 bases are TGCGCCAGCAGTAGTGAGTCAGGGGTTGAGCAGTTCTTC. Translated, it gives CASSSESGVEQFF.